What follows are 8 T cell receptor beta chains derived from one specimen sequenced in a study of graft-versus-host responses after intestinal transplantation. The table came from immunoSEQ multiplex PCR; TCRdb's copy has only in-frame clones and leaves some out. Here the sample spans approximately 63,000 clones, 94% being singletons. These receptors' antigens are unknown. The sample in question was unstimulated CD4+ T cells sorted from spleen or lymph node cells, obtained before transplant. The receptors shown here come from a human donor who was the organ donor for an intestinal transplant.

This clone was observed once. The V call is TRBV5-1, the J call TRBJ2-5; no clear D gene. The CDR3 consists of 13 residues. V gave up 3 bases and J gave up 1 base, with 7 bases separating them. The germline gives CDR1 SGHRS, CDR2 YFSETQ. The CDR3 coding sequence is TGCGCCAGCAGCTGGGGTCTCCAAGAGACCCAGTACTTC. Protein: CASSWGLQETQYF.

The rearrangement joins TRBV4-1 to TRBJ2-4; TRBD1 is a possible D gene (6 bases). V lost 3 bases, J lost 3 bases, and 9 bases lay in between. CDR3 size: 14 residues. The germline CDR1 and CDR2 sequences are MGHRA and YSYEKL. The chain's CDR3 is CASSHMDSKNIQYF. The CDR3 nucleotides are TGCGCCAGCAGCCACATGGACAGCAAAAACATTCAGTACTTC.

The rearrangement links TRBV7-2 to TRBJ1-2; the match to TRBD1 covers 7 bases. The CDR3 spans 13 residues. V gave up 5 bases and J gave up 4 bases; unmatched junction bases: 4. CDR1 and CDR2 from the germline V gene are SGHTA and FQGNSA. Here the CDR3 DNA reads TGTGCCAGCAGCACGACAGGGTTCTATGGCTACACCTTC. Translation gives CASSTTGFYGYTF. Full variable domain (rest looked up from reference TRBV7-2 and TRBJ1-2): GAGVSQSPSNKVTEKGKDVELRCDPISGHTALYWYRQSLGQGLEFLIYFQGNSAPDKSGLPSDRFSAERTGGSVSTLTIQRTQQEDSAVYLCASSTTGFYGYTFGSGTRLTVV.

Written as DNA, the CDR3 is TGTGCCAGCAGCTGGGGGGGGCATAGCAATCAGCCCCAGCATTTT. This encodes CASSWGGHSNQPQHF. The rearrangement joins TRBV7-2 to TRBJ1-5; TRBD1 is a possible D gene (6 bases). The CDR3 has 15 amino acids. Trimming removed 4 bases at V and 0 bases at J, with 10 bases between. Germline CDR1 SGHTA, CDR2 FQGNSA.

This chain connects TRBV4-3 to TRBJ1-2, with D tentatively TRBD1 (5 bases). This CDR3 comprises 15 residues. V lost 0 bases and J lost 0, with 8 bases in between. Germline CDR1 LGHNA, CDR2 YSLEER. The DNA for the CDR3 is TGCGCCAGCAGCCAAGAGTCAGGGTCTAACTATGGCTACACCTTC. Its translation: CASSQESGSNYGYTF.

The chain is built from TRBV5-6 and TRBJ2-6; 8 bases agree with TRBD1. The CDR3 is 19 residues long. V shed 4 bases, J shed 0 bases, and the junction held 12 bases outside the gene matches. Germline V gives CDR1 SGHDT, CDR2 YYEEEE. The CDR3: CASSETQGAIYSGANVLTF. The CDR3 nucleotides are TGTGCCAGCAGCGAGACTCAGGGGGCGATATACTCTGGGGCCAACGTCCTGACTTTC.

Written as DNA, the CDR3 is TGTGCCAGCAGGTCCGGGACTGAAAATGAAAAACTGTTTTTT. It specifies CASRSGTENEKLFF. The chain joins TRBV6-5 to TRBJ1-4, with a tentative D call TRBD1 (5 bases). Trimming shortened V by 6 bases and J by 5 bases, and 13 bases separated the two germline ends. CDR3 length: 14 residues. CDR1 MNHEY and CDR2 SVGAGI come from the germline V gene.

This chain uses TRBV5-6 with TRBJ2-1; no reliable D call. Germline CDR1 and CDR2: SGHDT and YYEEEE. This CDR3 contains 15 residues. Trimming stripped 2 bases from V and 1 base from J, with 10 bases between. The CDR3 spells CASSFIPSSYNEQFF. In DNA form, the CDR3 reads TGTGCCAGCAGCTTTATCCCGTCATCCTACAATGAGCAGTTCTTC. Full variable domain (remainder filled in from reference TRBV5-6 and TRBJ2-1): DAGVTQSPTHLIKTRGQQVTLRCSPKSGHDTVSWYQQALGQGPQFIFQYYEEEERQRGNFPDRFSGHQFPNYSSELNVNALLLGDSALYLCASSFIPSSYNEQFFGPGTRLTVL.